This TCR beta chain was identified in a study of beta chain features in type 1 diabetes. Study overall: When patients were set against healthy donors, age, gender and cell yields were similar. Study results and caveats: Among all four CD4+ subsets, Type 1 diabetes patients had TCRB CDR3s that were moderately but significantly shorter.

The entirety of the isolated RNA underwent reverse transcription, so expressed TCRB transcripts were sequenced. About 3.7 million reads, on average, came from each naive, central memory and regulatory T cell sample. Generated by immunoSEQ multiplex PCR, the TCRdb table keeps only in-frame clones and is missing some. The repertoire includes some 370,000 clones, over 8.5% of them detected once, and about 0.6% sits in the top ten. Staining for CD45RO/CCR7/CD25/CD127/CD95/CD27 allowed sorting of CD4+ naive, central memory, regulatory and stem cell-like memory cells. Comments on this clone: Its antigen remains unidentified.

The sequenced sample consisted of central memory CD4+ T cells from blood. This receptor was identified in a man aged 30-40 years with type 1 diabetes.

The CDR3 bases are TGTGCCAGCAGCGGCGGGACTAGATGGGGGTGGGAGACCCAGTACTTC. This encodes CASSGGTRWGWETQYF. The V and J genes are TRBV9 and TRBJ2-5; 8 nucleotides match TRBD2. V shed 3 bases, J shed 5 bases, and the junction held 12 bases outside the gene matches. Per germline, CDR1 SGDLS and CDR2 YYNGEE. The CDR3 consists of 16 residues.